The clone carrying this T cell receptor beta chain was recorded once. The target antigen is unknown. Germline CDR1 and CDR2: GTSNPN and SVGIG (reference sequence). The CDR3 is 14 residues long. The V end was cut by 4 bases, the J end by 2 bases, with 12 bases between. This specimen comes from a study of vaccination and CD4 T cells after COVID-19. The treatment is: approximately 9-day PBMC culture with coronavirus spike peptide pools or control peptides (ViraFEST assay). Sequencing of the DNA from cultured CD4+ T cells was carried out with the Oncomine TCR Beta short-read assay. TCRdb re-called the PCR reads through MiXCR, storing one row per CDR3 protein. The sample contains 15,000 or so distinct CDR3 sequences, just over 70% of which appear only once.

This receptor was obtained from a human donor who had recovered from COVID-19. Sequencing was done on a sample of CD4+ T cells from blood, cultured in vitro. The chain couples TRBV30 to TRBJ1-3; D perhaps matches TRBD1 (6 bases). CDR3 bases: TGTGCCTGGACCAATACAGGGACTGGAAACACCATATATTTT. Translation gives CAWTNTGTGNTIYF. Variable domain in full (rest from reference TRBV30 and TRBJ1-3): SQTIHQWPATLVQPVGSPLSLECTVEGTSNPNLYWYRQAAGRGLQLLFYSVGIGQISSEVPQNLSASRPQDRQFILSSKKLLLSDSGFYLCAWTNTGTGNTIYFGEGSWLTVV.